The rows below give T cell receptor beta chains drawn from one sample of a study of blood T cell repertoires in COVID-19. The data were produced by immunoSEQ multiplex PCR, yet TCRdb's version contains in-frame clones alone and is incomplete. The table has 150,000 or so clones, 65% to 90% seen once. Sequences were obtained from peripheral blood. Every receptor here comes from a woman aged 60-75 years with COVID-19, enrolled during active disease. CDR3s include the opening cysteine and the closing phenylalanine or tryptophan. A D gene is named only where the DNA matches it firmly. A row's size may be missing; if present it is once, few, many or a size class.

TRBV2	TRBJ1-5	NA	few	CASSPGLGQPQHF	TGTGCCAGCAGCCCAGGGCTGGGGCAGCCCCAGCATTTT
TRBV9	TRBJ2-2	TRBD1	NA	CASSVRQGANTGELFF	TGTGCCAGCAGCGTAAGACAGGGGGCTAACACCGGGGAGCTGTTTTTT
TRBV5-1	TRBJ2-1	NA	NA	CASSLNSNEQFF	TGCGCCAGCAGCTTGAACAGCAATGAGCAGTTCTTC
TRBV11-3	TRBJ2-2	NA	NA	CASSKGGSLNGELFF	TGTGCCAGCAGTAAGGGGGGGAGCTTAAACGGGGAGCTGTTTTTT
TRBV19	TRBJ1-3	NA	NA	CASSIQQGWGNTIYF	TGTGCCAGTAGTATACAACAGGGATGGGGAAACACCATATATTTT
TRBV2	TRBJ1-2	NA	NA	CASSELAPNYGYTF	TGTGCCAGCAGTGAATTGGCACCTAACTATGGCTACACCTTC
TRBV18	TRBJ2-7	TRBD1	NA	CASSPDRGPTYEQYF	TGTGCCAGCTCACCCGACAGGGGGCCTACCTACGAGCAGTACTTC
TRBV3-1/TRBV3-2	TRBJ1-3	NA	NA	CASSQSLSGNTIYF	TGTGCCAGCAGTCAATCCCTTTCTGGAAACACCATATATTTT
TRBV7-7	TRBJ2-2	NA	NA	CASSSYPGRNTGELFF	TGTGCCAGCAGTTCCTATCCGGGTCGGAACACCGGGGAGCTGTTTTTT
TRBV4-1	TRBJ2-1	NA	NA	CASSQEGQGLLSYNEQFF	TGCGCCAGCAGCCAAGAGGGTCAGGGCCTACTTTCCTACAATGAGCAGTTCTTC
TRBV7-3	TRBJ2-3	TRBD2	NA	CASSPNGLAGDTDTQYF	TGTGCCAGCAGCCCGAACGGACTAGCGGGGGACACAGATACGCAGTATTTT
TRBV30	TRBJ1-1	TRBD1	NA	CAWGTGRRAEAFF	TGTGCCTGGGGGACAGGGAGGAGAGCTGAAGCTTTCTTT
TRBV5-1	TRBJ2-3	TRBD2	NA	CASSFDPGLAGVTDTQYF	TGCGCCAGCAGCTTTGACCCAGGACTAGCGGGCGTCACAGATACGCAGTATTTT
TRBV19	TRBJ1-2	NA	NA	CASSSGFVGGYTF	TGTGCCAGTAGTTCAGGGTTTGTTGGTGGCTACACCTTC
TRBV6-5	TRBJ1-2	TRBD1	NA	CASARTGVKYGYTF	TGTGCCAGCGCTAGGACAGGGGTGAAGTATGGCTACACCTTC
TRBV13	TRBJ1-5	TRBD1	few	CASSFSTGGNQPQHF	TGTGCCAGCAGCTTTTCTACAGGGGGGAATCAGCCCCAGCATTTT
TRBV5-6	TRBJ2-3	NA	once	CASSPTGFDTQYF	TGTGCCAGCAGCCCGACAGGTTTCGATACGCAGTATTTT
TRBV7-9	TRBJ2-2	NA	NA	CASSLVPWGGRETTGELFF	TGTGCCAGCAGCTTAGTCCCTTGGGGGGGGCGTGAGACCACCGGGGAGCTGTTTTTT
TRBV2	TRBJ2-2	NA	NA	CASSERRAGAGELFF	TGTGCCAGCAGTGAGCGCAGGGCTGGTGCCGGGGAGCTGTTTTTT
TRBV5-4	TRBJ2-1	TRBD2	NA	CASSLGGRAHNEQFF	TGTGCCAGCAGCTTGGGGGGGAGGGCCCACAATGAGCAGTTCTTC
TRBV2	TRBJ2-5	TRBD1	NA	CASSDGTGGLQETQYF	TGTGCCAGCAGTGATGGTACAGGGGGCCTCCAAGAGACCCAGTACTTC
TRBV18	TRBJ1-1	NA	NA	CASSRDTTYTEAFF	TGTGCCAGCTCCCGGGACACCACATACACTGAAGCTTTCTTT
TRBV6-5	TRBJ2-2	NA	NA	CASRPTRSTGELFF	TGTGCCAGCAGACCAACTAGGTCCACCGGGGAGCTGTTTTTT
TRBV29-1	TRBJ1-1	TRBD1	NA	CSVGDRGRTEAFF	TGCAGCGTTGGGGACAGGGGGCGGACTGAAGCTTTCTTT
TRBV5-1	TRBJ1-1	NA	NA	CASSSQGHTEAFF	TGCGCCAGCAGTTCACAGGGACACACTGAAGCTTTCTTT
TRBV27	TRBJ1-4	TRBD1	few	CASSMGQGREKLFF	TGTGCCAGCAGCATGGGACAGGGGCGAGAAAAACTGTTTTTT
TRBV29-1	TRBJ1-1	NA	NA	CSVTDRLNTEAFF	TGCAGCGTTACTGACAGGTTGAACACTGAAGCTTTCTTT
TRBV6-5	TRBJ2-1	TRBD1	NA	CASSIRDRGSDEQFF	TGTGCCAGCAGTATCCGGGACAGGGGTTCGGATGAGCAGTTCTTC
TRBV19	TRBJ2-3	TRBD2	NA	CASGTTSTDTQYF	TGTGCCAGCGGGACTACTAGCACAGATACGCAGTATTTT
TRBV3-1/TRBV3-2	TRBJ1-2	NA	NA	CASSQGDTGGYGYTF	TGTGCCAGCAGCCAAGGTGACACTGGAGGCTATGGCTACACCTTC
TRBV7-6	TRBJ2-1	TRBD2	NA	CASSLATSGGFNEQFF	TGTGCCAGCAGCTTAGCTACTAGCGGGGGGTTCAATGAGCAGTTCTTC
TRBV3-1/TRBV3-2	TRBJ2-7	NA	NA	CASSQHRYPYEQYF	TGTGCCAGCAGCCAACACCGGTACCCCTACGAGCAGTACTTC
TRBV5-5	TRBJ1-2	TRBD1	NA	CASRPGQGAGGYTF	TGTGCCAGCCGACCCGGACAGGGGGCAGGAGGCTACACCTTC
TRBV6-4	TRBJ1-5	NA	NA	CASSEEGLGNQPQHF	TGTGCCAGCAGTGAGGAGGGGCTCGGCAATCAGCCCCAGCATTTT
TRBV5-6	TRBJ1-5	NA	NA	CASSSTGRGTYSNQPQHF	TGTGCCAGCAGCTCAACGGGGAGGGGGACTTATAGCAATCAGCCCCAGCATTTT
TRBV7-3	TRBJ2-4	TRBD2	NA	CASSSGVLAGKNIQYF	TGTGCCAGCAGCTCCGGAGTACTAGCGGGCAAAAACATTCAGTACTTC
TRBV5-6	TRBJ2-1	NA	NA	CASSFPGSSYNEQFF	TGTGCCAGCAGCTTTCCGGGGAGCTCCTACAATGAGCAGTTCTTC
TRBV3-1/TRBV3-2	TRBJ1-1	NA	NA	CASSQLRGGTEAFF	TGTGCCAGCAGCCAATTGCGGGGAGGAACTGAAGCTTTCTTT
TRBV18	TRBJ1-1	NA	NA	CASSPDVLQRDTEAFF	TGTGCCAGCTCACCCGACGTACTCCAACGGGACACTGAAGCTTTCTTT
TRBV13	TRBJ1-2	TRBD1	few	CASSLGLQDRGPTANYGYTF	TGTGCCAGCAGCTTAGGCCTCCAGGACAGGGGGCCGACAGCTAACTATGGCTACACCTTC
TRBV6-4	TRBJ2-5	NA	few	CATRGRVFQETQYF	TGTGCTACGCGGGGGCGGGTTTTTCAAGAGACCCAGTACTTC
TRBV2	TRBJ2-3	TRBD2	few	CASTEREVTDTQYF	TGTGCCAGCACAGAGCGGGAGGTAACAGATACGCAGTATTTT
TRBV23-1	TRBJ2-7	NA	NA	CASSHSDRSYEQYF	TGCGCCAGCAGTCACTCAGACAGGTCCTACGAGCAGTACTTC
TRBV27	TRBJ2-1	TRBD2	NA	CASSFTSSGKYNEQFF	TGTGCCAGCAGTTTTACATCTAGCGGGAAGTACAATGAGCAGTTCTTC
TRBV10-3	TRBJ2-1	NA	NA	CAIGRTTIDEQFF	TGTGCCATTGGACGGACGACTATAGATGAGCAGTTCTTC
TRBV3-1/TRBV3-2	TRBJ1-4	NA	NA	CASSLSEGRKLFF	TGTGCCAGCAGTCTCTCCGAGGGCAGAAAACTGTTTTTT
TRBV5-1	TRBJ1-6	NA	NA	CASSFTGPVSPLHF	TGCGCCAGCAGCTTCACAGGGCCTGTTTCACCCCTCCACTTT
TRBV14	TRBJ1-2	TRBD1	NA	CASSPRQGHYGYTF	TGTGCCAGCAGCCCCCGACAGGGACACTATGGCTACACCTTC
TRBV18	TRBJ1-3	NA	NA	CASSPGQYSGNTIYF	TGTGCCAGCTCACCCGGACAATACTCTGGAAACACCATATATTTT
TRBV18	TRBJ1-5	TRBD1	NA	CASSPGTGNSNQPQHF	TGTGCCAGCTCACCGGGGACAGGCAATAGCAATCAGCCCCAGCATTTT
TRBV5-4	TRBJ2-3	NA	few	CASSLLEDQVRDTQYF	TGTGCCAGCAGCTTGTTGGAGGACCAAGTGAGAGATACGCAGTATTTT
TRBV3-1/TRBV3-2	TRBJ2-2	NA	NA	CASSQGGNQKLFF	TGTGCCAGCAGCCAAGGGGGCAACCAAAAGCTGTTTTTT
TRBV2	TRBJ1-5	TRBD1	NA	CATLPGQGNQPQHF	TGTGCCACTTTACCGGGACAGGGGAATCAGCCCCAGCATTTT